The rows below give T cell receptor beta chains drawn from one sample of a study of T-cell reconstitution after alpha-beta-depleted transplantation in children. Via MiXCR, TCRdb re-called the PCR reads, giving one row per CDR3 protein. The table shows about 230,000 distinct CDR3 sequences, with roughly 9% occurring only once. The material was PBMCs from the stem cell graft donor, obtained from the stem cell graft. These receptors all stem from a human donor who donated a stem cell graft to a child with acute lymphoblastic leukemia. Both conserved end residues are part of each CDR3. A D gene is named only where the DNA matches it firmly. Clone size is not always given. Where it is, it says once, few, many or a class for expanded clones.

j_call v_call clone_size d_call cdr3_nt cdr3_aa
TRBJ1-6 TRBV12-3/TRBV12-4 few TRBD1 TGTGCCAGCAGTTTCGGGACAGGGCCTGGATCACCCCTCCACTTT CASSFGTGPGSPLHF
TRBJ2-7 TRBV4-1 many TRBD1 TGCGCCAGCAGCCCCCCGGGACAGTACGAGCAGTACTTC CASSPPGQYEQYF
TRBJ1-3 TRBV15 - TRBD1 TGTGCCACCAGCAACCCGGGACAGGGGACAGGAAACACCATATATTTT CATSNPGQGTGNTIYF
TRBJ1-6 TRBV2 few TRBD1 TGTGCCAGCAGTGAATTGGCTGACAGGGGGCGATCACCCCTCCACTTT CASSELADRGRSPLHF
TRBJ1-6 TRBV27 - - TGTGCCAGCTCAAGGGGGGGGGATTCACCCCTCCACTTT CASSRGGDSPLHF
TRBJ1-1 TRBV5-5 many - TGTGCCAGCAGCTTGGCCGCGGCTAACACTGAAGCTTTCTTT CASSLAAANTEAFF
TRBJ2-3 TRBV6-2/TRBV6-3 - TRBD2 TGTGCCAGCAGTTACTCCGGGGTGGGACTAGTAAGCGCAGATACGCAGTATTTT CASSYSGVGLVSADTQYF
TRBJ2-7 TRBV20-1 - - TGCAGTGCTAGCGACAGGCAGTTGTACGAGCAGTACTTC CSASDRQLYEQYF
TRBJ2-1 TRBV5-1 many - TGCGCCAGCAGCTGGTCGACCTACAATGAGCAGTTCTTC CASSWSTYNEQFF
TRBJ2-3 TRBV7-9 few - TGTGCCAGCAGCCCTAGGTTCTCAGATACGCAGTATTTT CASSPRFSDTQYF
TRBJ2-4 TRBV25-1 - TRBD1 TGTGCCAGCAGCTTAGACAGGGCCGACATTCAGTACTTC CASSLDRADIQYF
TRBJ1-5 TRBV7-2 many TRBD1 TGTGCCAGCAGCTCCGGACAGGGAGGCAATCAGCCCCAGCATTTT CASSSGQGGNQPQHF
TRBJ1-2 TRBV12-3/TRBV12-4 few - TGTGCCAGCAGTTTGGGCCCGCTGGGCGGCTACACCTTC CASSLGPLGGYTF
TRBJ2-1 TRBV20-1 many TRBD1 TGCAGTGCTGTACAGGGGGCTCTGTCCTACAATGAGCAGTTCTTC CSAVQGALSYNEQFF
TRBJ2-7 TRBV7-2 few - TGTGCCAGCAGCCGCAGCCGGTGGGGGACCTACGAGCAGTACTTC CASSRSRWGTYEQYF
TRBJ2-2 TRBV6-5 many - TGTGCCAGCAGTTACTCGAGGACAGAGAACACCGGGGAGCTGTTTTTT CASSYSRTENTGELFF
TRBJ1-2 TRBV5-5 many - TGTGCCAGCAGCTTGGCCTCGGAGTATGGCTACACCTTC CASSLASEYGYTF
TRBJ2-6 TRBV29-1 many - TGCAGCGTCCTCGGCACCCATATGGCTGGGGCCAACGTCCTGACTTTC CSVLGTHMAGANVLTF
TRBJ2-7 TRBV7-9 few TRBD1 TGTGCCAGCAGCTTACGGCGGACAGGTCCTAACGAGCAGTACTTC CASSLRRTGPNEQYF
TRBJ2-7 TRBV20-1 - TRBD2 TGCAGTGCTTTGTGGAGCGGGGGGAACCCCTACGAGCAGTACTTC CSALWSGGNPYEQYF
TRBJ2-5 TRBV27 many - TGTGCCAGCAGTTTATTGGGAGAGACCCAGTACTTC CASSLLGETQYF
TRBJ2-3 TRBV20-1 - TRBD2 TGCAGTGCTGGTCCCGGCCTAGCGGGTGCCTATGGGAGCACAGATACGCAGTATTTT CSAGPGLAGAYGSTDTQYF
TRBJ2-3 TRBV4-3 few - TGCGCCAGCAGCCAAGACCCCGCCCCTAGCAGCCCCCACACAGATACGCAGTATTTT CASSQDPAPSSPHTDTQYF
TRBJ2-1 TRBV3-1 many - TGTGCCAGCAGCCAAGATTTCGGGGATGAGCAGTTCTTC CASSQDFGDEQFF
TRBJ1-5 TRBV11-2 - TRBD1 TGTGCCAGCAGCCCCGGGACAGGGGGAGGTCAGCCCCAGCATTTT CASSPGTGGGQPQHF
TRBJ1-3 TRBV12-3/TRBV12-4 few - TGTGCCAGCAGTACTGCGAGAGGCTCTGGAAACACCATATATTTT CASSTARGSGNTIYF
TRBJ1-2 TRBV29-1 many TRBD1 TGCAGCGTTGAACGTCAGGGGGCTGGCTACACCTTC CSVERQGAGYTF
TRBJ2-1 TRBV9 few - TGTGCCAGCAGCGTACCAGGTGGGGATGAGCAGTTCTTC CASSVPGGDEQFF
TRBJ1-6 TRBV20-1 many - TGCAGTGCTAGAGATGAGTGGCGCAACCAAAATAATTCACCCCTCCACTTT CSARDEWRNQNNSPLHF
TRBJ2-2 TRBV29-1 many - TGCAGCGTTGTAGGGGGTAACGGGGAGCTGTTTTTT CSVVGGNGELFF
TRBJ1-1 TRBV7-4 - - TGTGCCAGCAGCTTAGCATGGCGAGGAAACACTGAAGCTTTCTTT CASSLAWRGNTEAFF
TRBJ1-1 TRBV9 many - TGTGCCAGCAGCGTAGGTATAGGTGAAGCTTTCTTT CASSVGIGEAFF
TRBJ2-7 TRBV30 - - TGTGCCTGGAGTGCAGACGGTTCCTACGAGCAGTACTTC CAWSADGSYEQYF
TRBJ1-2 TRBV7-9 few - TGTGCCAGCAGCTTAGAAGAGAGAGGCTACACCTTC CASSLEERGYTF
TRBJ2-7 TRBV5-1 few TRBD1 TGCGCCAGCAGCCCGGCAGGGGGCTTAGGAGAGCAGTACTTC CASSPAGGLGEQYF
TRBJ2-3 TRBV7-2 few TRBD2 TGTGCCAGCAGCCCTAGCGGGTTTTATACAGATACGCAGTATTTT CASSPSGFYTDTQYF
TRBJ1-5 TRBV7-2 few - TGTGCCAGCAGCTTAGGAGCCCTCCAGGGATCGGATCAGCCCCAGCATTTT CASSLGALQGSDQPQHF
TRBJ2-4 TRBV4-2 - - TGTGCCAGCAGCCAAGATTCGGTGGGGGCCAAAAACATTCAGTACTTC CASSQDSVGAKNIQYF
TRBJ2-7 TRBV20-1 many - TGCAGTGCTAGAGAGCTTGCGGGGGCAGGAAACTTC CSARELAGAGNF
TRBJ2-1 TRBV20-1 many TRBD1 TGCAGTGCTAGACCGGACAGGGCTAGCTACAATGAGCAGTTCTTC CSARPDRASYNEQFF